The 6 T cell receptor beta chains reported below all come from one sample, sequenced in a study of cytomegalovirus exposure and HLA in healthy donors. This PCR relied on a set of 60 Vbeta primers and 13 Jbeta primers. Libraries were prepared by immunoSEQ multiplex PCR; TCRdb keeps only in-frame clonotypes and omits some of them. The repertoire holds about 190,000 clones, with about 81% as singletons. The specimen was PBMCs. The receptors shown here come from a man aged 25-45 years in good health and CMV-seropositive.

This clone was seen a few times. The chain is built from TRBV28 and TRBJ1-1, with 7 bases lining up with TRBD1. J gave up 5 bases and V 2 bases, and 8 bases lay outside the gene matches. Germline CDR1 is MDHEN and CDR2 is SYDVKM. The CDR3 spans 15 residues. The CDR3 sequence is CASSLGDSVGTEAFF. Here the CDR3 DNA reads TGTGCCAGCAGTTTAGGGGACAGCGTGGGGACTGAAGCTTTCTTT.

In this sample, this clone turned up once. This chain uses TRBV18 with TRBJ2-5, with a weak D call TRBD2 (5 bases). The CDR3 loop spans 16 amino acids. V was cut by 0 bases and J by 2 bases, with 13 bases left in between. Germline values: CDR1 KGHSH, CDR2 LQKENI. CDR3 loop: CASSPPWRVGQETQYF. CDR3 nucleotide sequence: TGTGCCAGCTCACCACCGTGGCGGGTTGGGCAAGAGACCCAGTACTTC.

This clone was counted a few times. This rearrangement joins TRBV19 to TRBJ1-4, with 7 bases aligning to TRBD1. Germline assignment: CDR1 LNHDA and CDR2 SQIVND (reference sequence). The J segment lost 0 bases and the V segment lost 6 bases, leaving 7 bases of the junction unmatched. This CDR3 spans 16 amino acids. CDR3 sequence reads: CASSPGTAATNEKLFF. CDR3 coding DNA: TGTGCCAGTAGCCCAGGGACAGCAGCAACTAATGAAAAACTGTTTTTT.

The rearrangement links TRBV14 to TRBJ1-6, with D perhaps matching TRBD1 (6 bases). V lost 1 base, J lost 10 bases, and 11 bases lay in between. Germline V gene sequence: CDR1 SGHDN, CDR2 FVKESK. This CDR3 comprises 14 residues. The CDR3 reads CASSQARGGSPLHF. The DNA for the CDR3 is TGTGCCAGCAGCCAAGCCAGGGGAGGGTCACCCCTCCACTTT.

The chain employs TRBV7-2 and TRBJ2-5; 7 bases agree with TRBD1. The CDR3 runs to 17 residues. The ends lost 3 bases at V and 1 base at J; junction bases unmatched: 11. The V gene's germline CDR1 is SGHTA and CDR2 FQGNSA. Written as DNA, the CDR3 is TGTGCCAGCAGCTTTTCCAGCACCCGGACAGGCCAAGAGACCCAGTACTTC. Protein product: CASSFSSTRTGQETQYF.

The chain uses TRBV6-4 and TRBJ2-7; 12 bases are a match to TRBD2. The CDR3 spans 16 residues. The germline V gene encodes CDR1 MRHNA and CDR2 SNTAGT. V shed 6 bases, J shed 6 bases, and the junction held 12 bases outside the gene matches. The CDR3 DNA reads TGTGCCAGCAGCCCTCATTCGACTAGCGGGAGTTCCGAGCAGTACTTC. This translates into CASSPHSTSGSSEQYF.